The following is a T cell receptor (beta chain) sequence with its context. Its specific antigen is unknown. Per-base qualities were not stored, and no clone one base away is much larger. These data originate in a study of T cell changes during pregnancy in multiple sclerosis (dated by TCRdb to between 2018 and 2021). Background for the entire study: The study examined how the T cell repertoire changed over the course of pregnancy in women with multiple sclerosis.

The germline V gene specifies SGHTA as CDR1 and FQGNSA as CDR2. V is pared back by 5 bases and J by 0 bases, with 8 bases lying between the germline termini. The CDR3 starts with the cysteine, ends with the phenylalanine, and has 13 residues. Only the CDR3 portion is preserved as DNA: 39 bases, with reading frame beginning at the first base. Libraries were built with the immunoSEQ multiplex PCR assay. This is the immuneACCESS table as TCRdb keeps it, with only in-frame sequences that have V and J called. A part of the clones is gone; compared with another copy, unresolved V genes explain less than half, and the rest is unexplained. The sample yields approximately 44,000 clones; 90% to 95% were counted once. The ten largest clonotypes hold 6% to 7% of the sample.

The sequence was collected from a female donor with multiple sclerosis, enrolled in a pregnancy study. The source material was CD8+ T cells from peripheral blood mononuclear cells, sampled in the third trimester of pregnancy. The rearranged chain carries TRBV7-2 and TRBJ2-7; 5 matching bases give a weak D call of TRBD1. This receptor carries the CDR3 CASSLDTSYEQYF. The DNA sequence follows: TGTGCCAGCAGCCTGGACACCTCCTACGAGCAGTACTTC. Extended through the reference TRBV7-2 and TRBJ2-7 proteins, this CDR3 yields the full variable domain: GAGVSQSPSNKVTEKGKDVELRCDPISGHTALYWYRQSLGQGLEFLIYFQGNSAPDKSGLPSDRFSAERTGGSVSTLTIQRTQQEDSAVYLCASSLDTSYEQYFGPGTRLTVT.